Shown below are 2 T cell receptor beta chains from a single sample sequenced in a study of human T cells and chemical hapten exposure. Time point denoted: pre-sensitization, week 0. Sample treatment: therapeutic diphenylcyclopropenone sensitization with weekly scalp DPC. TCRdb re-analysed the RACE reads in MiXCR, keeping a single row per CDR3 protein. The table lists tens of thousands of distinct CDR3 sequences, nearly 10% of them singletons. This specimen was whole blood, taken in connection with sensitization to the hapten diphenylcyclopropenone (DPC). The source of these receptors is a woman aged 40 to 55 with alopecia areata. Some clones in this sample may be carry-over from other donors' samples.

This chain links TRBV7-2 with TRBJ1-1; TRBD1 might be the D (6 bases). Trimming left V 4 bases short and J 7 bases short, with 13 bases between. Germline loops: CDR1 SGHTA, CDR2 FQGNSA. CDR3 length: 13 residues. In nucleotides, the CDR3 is TGTGCCAGCAGCTCCCTGACAGGTCGTGAAGCTTTCTTT. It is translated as CASSSLTGREAFF.

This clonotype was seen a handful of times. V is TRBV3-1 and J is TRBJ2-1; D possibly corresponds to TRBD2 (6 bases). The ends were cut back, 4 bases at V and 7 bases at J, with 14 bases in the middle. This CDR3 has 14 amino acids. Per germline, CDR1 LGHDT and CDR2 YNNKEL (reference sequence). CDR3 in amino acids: CASSPWPGRNEQFF. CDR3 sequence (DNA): TGTGCCAGCAGCCCTTGGCCCGGGAGAAATGAGCAGTTCTTC.